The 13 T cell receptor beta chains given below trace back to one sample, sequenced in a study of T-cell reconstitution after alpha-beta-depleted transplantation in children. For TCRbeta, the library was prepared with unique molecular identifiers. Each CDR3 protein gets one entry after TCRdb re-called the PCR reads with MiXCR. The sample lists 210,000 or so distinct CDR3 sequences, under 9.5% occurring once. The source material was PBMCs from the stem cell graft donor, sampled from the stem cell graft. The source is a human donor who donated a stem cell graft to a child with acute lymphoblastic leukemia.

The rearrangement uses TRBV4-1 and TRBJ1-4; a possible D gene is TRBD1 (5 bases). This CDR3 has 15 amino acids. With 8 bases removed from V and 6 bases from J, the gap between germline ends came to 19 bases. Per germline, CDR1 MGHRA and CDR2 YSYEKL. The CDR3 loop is CASQFLLGEDEKLFF. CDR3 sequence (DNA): TGCGCCAGCCAGTTTCTCTTAGGGGAAGATGAAAAACTGTTTTTT.

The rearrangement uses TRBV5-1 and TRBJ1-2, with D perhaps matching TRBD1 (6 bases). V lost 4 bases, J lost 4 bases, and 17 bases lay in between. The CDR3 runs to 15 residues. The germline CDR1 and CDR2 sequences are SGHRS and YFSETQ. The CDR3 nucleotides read TGCGCCAGCAGCCAGGACGGGGGCTTGGCCTATGGCTACACCTTC. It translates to CASSQDGGLAYGYTF.

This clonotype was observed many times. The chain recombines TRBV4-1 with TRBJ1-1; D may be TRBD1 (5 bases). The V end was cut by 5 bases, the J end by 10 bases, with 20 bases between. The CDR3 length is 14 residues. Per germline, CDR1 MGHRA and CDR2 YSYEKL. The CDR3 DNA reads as TGCGCCAGCAGCGTAAGCACGGGGTTCCAGGGAGCTTTCTTT. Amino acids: CASSVSTGFQGAFF.

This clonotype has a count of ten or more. The CDR3 region is CASSPGQVYDEQYF. Here the CDR3 DNA reads TGTGCCAGCAGCCCGGGACAGGTTTACGACGAGCAGTACTTC. J is TRBJ2-7 and V is TRBV5-5, with 8 bases identical to TRBD1. CDR3 size: 14 residues. Losses at the gene ends were 4 bases for V and 5 bases for J; bases not matched to a gene: 8. CDR1 and CDR2 (germline): SGHKS, YYEKEE (reference sequence). The full variable domain, its missing parts supplied by reference TRBV5-5 and TRBJ2-7, is DAGVTQSPTHLIKTRGQQVTLRCSPISGHKSVSWYQQVLGQGPQFIFQYYEKEERGRGNFPDRFSARQFPNYSSELNVNALLLGDSALYLCASSPGQVYDEQYFGPGTRLTVT.

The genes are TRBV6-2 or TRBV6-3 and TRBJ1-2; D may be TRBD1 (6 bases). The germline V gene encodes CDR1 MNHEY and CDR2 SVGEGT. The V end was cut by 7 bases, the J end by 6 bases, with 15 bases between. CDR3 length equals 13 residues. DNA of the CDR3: TGTGCCAGCAAGGGACAAATAATCGATGGCTACACCTTC. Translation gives CASKGQIIDGYTF.

The CDR3 DNA follows: TGCAGTGCTAGAAGGGGGTTGGGGTTTGGAAACACCATATATTTT. This gives the protein CSARRGLGFGNTIYF. This rearrangement joins TRBV20-1 to TRBJ1-3; D might be TRBD1 (6 bases). The CDR3 contains 15 residues. Germline V gene lookup returns CDR1 DFQATT and CDR2 SNEGSKA (reference sequence). The V gene lost 2 bases and the J gene lost 3 bases, with 14 bases spanning the gap.

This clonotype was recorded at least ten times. In DNA form, the CDR3 reads TGTGCCAGCAGCCAGGGCTCGCAGGGAAGAAACACCATATATTTT. It encodes CASSQGSQGRNTIYF. The chain carries TRBV3-1 and TRBJ1-3; possible D gene TRBD1, 5 bases. From germline, CDR1 is LGHDT and CDR2 YNNKEL (reference sequence). This CDR3 has 15 amino acids. V was clipped by 3 bases and J by 5 bases, with 14 bases between them.

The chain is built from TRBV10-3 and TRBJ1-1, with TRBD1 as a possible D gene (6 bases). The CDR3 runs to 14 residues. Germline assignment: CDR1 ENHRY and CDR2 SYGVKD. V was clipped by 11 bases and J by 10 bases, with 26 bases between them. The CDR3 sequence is CAAQGDRLSSGAFF. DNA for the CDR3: TGTGCCGCACAGGGCGACAGGTTGAGTTCGGGAGCTTTCTTT.

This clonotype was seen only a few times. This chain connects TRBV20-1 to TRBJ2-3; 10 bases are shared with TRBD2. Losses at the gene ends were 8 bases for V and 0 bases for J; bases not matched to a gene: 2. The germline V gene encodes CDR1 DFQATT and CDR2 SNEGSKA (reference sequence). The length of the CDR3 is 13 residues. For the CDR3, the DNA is TGCAGTAGCGGGGGGGCAAGCACAGATACGCAGTATTTT. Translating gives CSSGGASTDTQYF.

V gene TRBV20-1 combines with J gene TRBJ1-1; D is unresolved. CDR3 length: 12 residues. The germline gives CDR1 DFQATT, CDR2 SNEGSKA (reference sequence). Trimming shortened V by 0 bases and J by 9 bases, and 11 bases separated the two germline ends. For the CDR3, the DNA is TGCAGTGCTAGAGATTGGGAACCTAAAGCTTTCTTT. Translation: CSARDWEPKAFF.

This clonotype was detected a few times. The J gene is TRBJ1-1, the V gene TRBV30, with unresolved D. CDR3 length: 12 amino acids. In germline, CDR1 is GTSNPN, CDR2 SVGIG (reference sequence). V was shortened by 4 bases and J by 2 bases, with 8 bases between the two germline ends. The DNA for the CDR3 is TGTGCCTGGATGCAGGTAAACACTGAAGCTTTCTTT. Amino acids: CAWMQVNTEAFF.

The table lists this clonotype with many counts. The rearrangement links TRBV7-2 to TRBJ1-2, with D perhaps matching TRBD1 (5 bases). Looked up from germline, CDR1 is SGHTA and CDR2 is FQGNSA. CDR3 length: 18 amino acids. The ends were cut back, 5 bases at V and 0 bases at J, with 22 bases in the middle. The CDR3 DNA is TGTGCCAGCAGCACGAGATACCGGGACCGACTGACTAACTATGGCTACACCTTC. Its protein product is CASSTRYRDRLTNYGYTF.

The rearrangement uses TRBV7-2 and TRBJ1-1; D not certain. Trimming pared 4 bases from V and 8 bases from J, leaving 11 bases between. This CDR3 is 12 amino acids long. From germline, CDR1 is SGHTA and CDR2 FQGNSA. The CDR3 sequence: CASSSTSGEAFF. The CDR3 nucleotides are TGTGCCAGCAGCTCGACCAGCGGCGAAGCTTTCTTT.